These 10 T cell receptor beta chains originate from one sample sequenced in a study of T cell changes during pregnancy in multiple sclerosis. Using immunoSEQ multiplex PCR, the repertoire was profiled, and TCRdb retains in-frame clones only, with some absent. The sample includes 25,000 to 40,000 clones, 91% of them seen just once. The starting material was CD8+ T cells from peripheral blood mononuclear cells, obtained in the second trimester of pregnancy. These receptors all stem from a female donor in good health, enrolled as a control in a pregnancy study.

This chain uses TRBV7-9 with TRBJ1-2; the match to TRBD1 covers 7 bases. Losses at the gene ends were 7 bases for V and 8 bases for J; bases not matched to a gene: 22. This CDR3 has 17 amino acids. Germline values: CDR1 SEHNR, CDR2 FQNEAQ (reference sequence). The CDR3 loop is CASTPLLPRETGKGYTF. The CDR3 region has the DNA TGTGCCAGCACCCCTCTCCTCCCCCGCGAGACAGGGAAAGGCTACACCTTC.

The chain carries TRBV19 and TRBJ2-7, with D possibly TRBD1 on 6 matching bases. The CDR3 consists of 13 residues. The ends were cut back, 6 bases at V and 2 bases at J, with 11 bases in the middle. Germline values: CDR1 LNHDA, CDR2 SQIVND (reference sequence). The CDR3 DNA reads TGTGCCAGTAGCACTACAGGGACCTACGAGCAGTACTTC. Its translation is CASSTTGTYEQYF.

This rearrangement joins TRBV5-6 to TRBJ1-2; the D gene is possibly TRBD1 (6 bases). This CDR3 comprises 16 residues. In germline, CDR1 is SGHDT, CDR2 YYEEEE. V was trimmed by 0 bases and J by 7 bases, leaving 19 bases between them. CDR3 residues: CASSLVGGYLFGGYTF. DNA of the CDR3: TGTGCCAGCAGCTTGGTAGGGGGTTACTTATTCGGTGGCTACACCTTC.

The chain links TRBV27 to TRBJ1-2; D possibly corresponds to TRBD1 (6 bases). From germline, CDR1 is MNHEY and CDR2 SMNVEV (reference sequence). This CDR3 is 14 amino acids long. Trimming removed 8 bases at V and 2 bases at J, with 15 bases between. The CDR3 nucleotides read TGTGCCAGCGGCCAGGGGTCAGGGAACTATGGCTACACCTTC. The encoded protein is CASGQGSGNYGYTF.

The chain uses TRBV11-2 and TRBJ2-1, with 11 positions matching TRBD1. In germline, CDR1 is SGHAT, CDR2 FQNNGV. This CDR3 region has 16 residues. Unmatched junction bases numbered 6, after V lost 4 bases and J lost 4 bases. CDR3 bases: TGTGCCAGCAGCTCAAAGGACAGGGGGCCTTACAATGAGCAGTTCTTC. Encoded protein: CASSSKDRGPYNEQFF. The full variable domain, its missing parts supplied by reference TRBV11-2 and TRBJ2-1, is EAGVAQSPRYKIIEKRQSVAFWCNPISGHATLYWYQQILGQGPKLLIQFQNNGVVDDSQLPKDRFSAERLKGVDSTLKIQPAKLEDSAVYLCASSSKDRGPYNEQFFGPGTRLTVL.

The chain joins TRBV19 to TRBJ2-7; TRBD1 agrees at 9 bases. This CDR3 region has 15 residues. Germline assignment: CDR1 LNHDA and CDR2 SQIVND (reference sequence). Losses at the gene ends were 6 bases for V and 3 bases for J; bases not matched to a gene: 9. CDR3 nucleotide sequence: TGTGCCAGTAGGGGACAGGGAGGATACAGCTACGAGCAGTACTTC. Translation gives CASRGQGGYSYEQYF.

This chain connects TRBV5-6 to TRBJ2-7; no definite D call. This CDR3 has 14 amino acids. From germline, CDR1 is SGHDT and CDR2 YYEEEE. Trimming shortened V by 2 bases and J by 4 bases, and 13 bases separated the two germline ends. CDR3 sequence: CASSLSRGRYEQYF. CDR3 sequence (DNA): TGTGCCAGCAGCTTATCTCGAGGCCGTTACGAGCAGTACTTC.

The V gene is TRBV19, the J gene TRBJ1-2; TRBD1 matches at 9 bases. Trimming removed 8 bases from V and 6 bases from J; junction bases left unmatched: 7. CDR1 and CDR2 (germline): LNHDA, SQIVND (reference sequence). The CDR3 spans 13 residues. The DNA for the CDR3 is TGTGCCAGTGAGGAACAGGGGGCGGATGGCTACACCTTC. Translating it yields CASEEQGADGYTF.

The V gene is TRBV30, the J gene TRBJ1-1; TRBD1 is a possible D gene (6 bases). Germline assignment: CDR1 GTSNPN and CDR2 SVGIG (reference sequence). V was pared by 2 bases and J by 5 bases, with 15 bases between. CDR3 length: 14 amino acids. The CDR3: CAWSTGQGRTEAFF. DNA of the CDR3: TGTGCCTGGAGTACGGGTCAGGGGCGGACTGAAGCTTTCTTT. The full variable domain, in which reference TRBV30 and TRBJ1-1 provide the parts outside the CDR3, is SQTIHQWPATLVQPVGSPLSLECTVEGTSNPNLYWYRQAAGRGLQLLFYSVGIGQISSEVPQNLSASRPQDRQFILSSKKLLLSDSGFYLCAWSTGQGRTEAFFGQGTRLTVV.

The rearrangement uses TRBV13 and TRBJ1-1, with 8 nucleotides matching TRBD1. There are 14 residues in the CDR3. The V gene's germline CDR1 is PRHDT and CDR2 FYEKMQ (reference sequence). The junction had 5 bases not matched to a gene; V was cut back by 8 bases and J by 0 bases. The CDR3 loop reads CASLAGGMNTEAFF. The CDR3 DNA reads TGTGCCAGCTTGGCAGGGGGCATGAACACTGAAGCTTTCTTT.